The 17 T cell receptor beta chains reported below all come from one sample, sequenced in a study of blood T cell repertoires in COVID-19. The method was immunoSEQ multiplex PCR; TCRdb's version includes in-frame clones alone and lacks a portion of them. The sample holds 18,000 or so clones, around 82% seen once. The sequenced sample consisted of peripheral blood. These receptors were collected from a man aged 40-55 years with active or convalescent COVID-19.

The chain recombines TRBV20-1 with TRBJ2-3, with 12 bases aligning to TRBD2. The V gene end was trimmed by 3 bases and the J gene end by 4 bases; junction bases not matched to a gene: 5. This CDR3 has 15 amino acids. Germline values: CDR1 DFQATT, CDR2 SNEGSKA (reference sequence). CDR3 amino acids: CSASPSGGAADTQYF. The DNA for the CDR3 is TGCAGTGCTAGTCCTAGCGGGGGGGCCGCAGATACGCAGTATTTT.

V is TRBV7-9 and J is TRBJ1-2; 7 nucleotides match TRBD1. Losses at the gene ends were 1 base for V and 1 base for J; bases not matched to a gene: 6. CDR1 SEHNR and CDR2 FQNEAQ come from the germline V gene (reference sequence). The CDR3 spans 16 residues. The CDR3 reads CASSLGGTELNYGYTF. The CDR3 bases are TGTGCCAGCAGCTTAGGAGGGACAGAGCTTAACTATGGCTACACCTTC.

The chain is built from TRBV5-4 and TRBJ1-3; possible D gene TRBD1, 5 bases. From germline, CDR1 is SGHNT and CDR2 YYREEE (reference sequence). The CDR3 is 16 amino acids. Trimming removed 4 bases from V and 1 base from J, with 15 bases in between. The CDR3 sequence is CASSPAQGRSGNTIYF. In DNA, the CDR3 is TGTGCCAGCAGCCCCGCCCAGGGCCGGTCTGGAAACACCATATATTTT.

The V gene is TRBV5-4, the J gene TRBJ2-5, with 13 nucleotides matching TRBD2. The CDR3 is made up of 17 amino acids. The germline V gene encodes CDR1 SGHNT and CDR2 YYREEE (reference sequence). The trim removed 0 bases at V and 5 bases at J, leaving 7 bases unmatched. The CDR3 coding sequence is TGTGCCAGCAGCTTGGGGACTAGCGGGGGCCCCCGGGAGACCCAGTACTTC. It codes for CASSLGTSGGPRETQYF.

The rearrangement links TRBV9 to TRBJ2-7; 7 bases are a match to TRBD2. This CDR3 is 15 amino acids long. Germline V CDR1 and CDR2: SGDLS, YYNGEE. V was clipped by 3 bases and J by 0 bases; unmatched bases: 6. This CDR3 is CASSESGDSSYEQYF. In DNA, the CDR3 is TGTGCCAGCAGCGAGAGCGGGGATAGCTCCTACGAGCAGTACTTC.

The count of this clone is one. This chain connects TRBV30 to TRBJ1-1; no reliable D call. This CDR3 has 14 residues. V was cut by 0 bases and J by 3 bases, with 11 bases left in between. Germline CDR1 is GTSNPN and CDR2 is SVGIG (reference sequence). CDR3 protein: CAWSVISGDTEAFF. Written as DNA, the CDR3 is TGTGCCTGGAGTGTAATTTCAGGCGACACTGAAGCTTTCTTT.

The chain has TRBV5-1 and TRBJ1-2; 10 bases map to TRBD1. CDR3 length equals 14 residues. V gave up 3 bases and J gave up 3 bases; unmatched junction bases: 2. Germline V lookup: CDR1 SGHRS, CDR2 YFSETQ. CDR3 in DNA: TGCGCCAGCAGCTCGACAGGGGGCGACTATGGCTACACCTTC. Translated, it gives CASSSTGGDYGYTF.

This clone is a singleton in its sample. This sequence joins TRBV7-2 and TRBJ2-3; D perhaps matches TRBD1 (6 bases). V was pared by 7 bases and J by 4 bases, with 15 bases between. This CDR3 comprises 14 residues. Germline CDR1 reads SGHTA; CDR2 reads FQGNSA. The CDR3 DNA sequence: TGTGCCAGCACCGATTGGGGGCCCTCAGATACGCAGTATTTT. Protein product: CASTDWGPSDTQYF.

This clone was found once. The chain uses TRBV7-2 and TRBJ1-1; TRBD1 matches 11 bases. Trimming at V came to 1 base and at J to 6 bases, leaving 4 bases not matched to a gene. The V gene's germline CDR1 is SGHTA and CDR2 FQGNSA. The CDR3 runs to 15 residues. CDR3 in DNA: TGTGCCAGCAGCTTAGATTGGACAGGGGGCTCTGAAGCTTTCTTT. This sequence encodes CASSLDWTGGSEAFF.

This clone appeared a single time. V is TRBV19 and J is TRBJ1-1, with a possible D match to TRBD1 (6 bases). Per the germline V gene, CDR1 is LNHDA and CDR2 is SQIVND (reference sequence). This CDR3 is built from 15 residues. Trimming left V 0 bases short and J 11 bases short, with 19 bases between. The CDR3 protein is CASSIDAGARPGAFF. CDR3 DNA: TGTGCCAGTAGTATAGACGCGGGGGCGCGCCCAGGGGCTTTCTTT. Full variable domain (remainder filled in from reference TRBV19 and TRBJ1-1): DGGITQSPKYLFRKEGQNVTLSCEQNLNHDAMYWYRQDPGQGLRLIYYSQIVNDFQKGDIAEGYSVSREKKESFPLTVTSAQKNPTAFYLCASSIDAGARPGAFFGQGTRLTVV.

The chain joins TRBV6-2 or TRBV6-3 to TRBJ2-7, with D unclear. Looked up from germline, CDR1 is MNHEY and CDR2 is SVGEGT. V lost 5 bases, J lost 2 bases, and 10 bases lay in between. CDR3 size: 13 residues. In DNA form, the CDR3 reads TGTGCCAGCAGTGCGCCCCTCGCCTACGAGCAGTACTTC. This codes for CASSAPLAYEQYF.

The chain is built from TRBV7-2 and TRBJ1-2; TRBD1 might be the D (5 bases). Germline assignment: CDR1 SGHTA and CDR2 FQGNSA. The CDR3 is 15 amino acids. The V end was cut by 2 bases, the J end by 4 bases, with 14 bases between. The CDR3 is CASSLITRALYGYTF. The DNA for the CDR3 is TGTGCCAGCAGCTTAATCACCAGGGCCCTCTATGGCTACACCTTC. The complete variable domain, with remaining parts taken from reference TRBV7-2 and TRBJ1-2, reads GAGVSQSPSNKVTEKGKDVELRCDPISGHTALYWYRQSLGQGLEFLIYFQGNSAPDKSGLPSDRFSAERTGGSVSTLTIQRTQQEDSAVYLCASSLITRALYGYTFGSGTRLTVV.

This CDR3 is CASSFGQGVYGYTF. In DNA, the CDR3 is TGCGCCAGCAGCTTTGGACAGGGCGTCTATGGCTACACCTTC. The chain recombines TRBV5-1 with TRBJ1-2, with 8 bases identical to TRBD1. This CDR3 has 14 residues. V trimming: 2 bases; J trimming: 4 bases; junction bases outside the gene matches: 4. CDR1 SGHRS and CDR2 YFSETQ come from the germline V gene.

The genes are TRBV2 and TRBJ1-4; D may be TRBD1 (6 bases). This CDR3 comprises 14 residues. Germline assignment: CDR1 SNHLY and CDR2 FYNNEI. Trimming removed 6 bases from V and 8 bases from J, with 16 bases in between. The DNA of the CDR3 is TGTGCCAGCAGCCAAGCAGGGGCAGGCGAAAAACTGTTTTTT. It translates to CASSQAGAGEKLFF.

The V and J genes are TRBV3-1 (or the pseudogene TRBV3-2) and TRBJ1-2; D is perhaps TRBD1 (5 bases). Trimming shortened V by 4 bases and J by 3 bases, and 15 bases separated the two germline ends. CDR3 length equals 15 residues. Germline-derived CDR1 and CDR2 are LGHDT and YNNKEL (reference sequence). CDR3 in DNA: TGTGCCAGCAGCCCATGGACACCTCAGGACTATGGCTACACCTTC. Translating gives CASSPWTPQDYGYTF.

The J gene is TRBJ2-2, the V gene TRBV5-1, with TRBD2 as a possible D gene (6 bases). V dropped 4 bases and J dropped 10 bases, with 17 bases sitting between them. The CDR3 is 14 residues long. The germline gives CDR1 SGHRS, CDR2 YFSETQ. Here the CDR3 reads CASSPGSPREELFF. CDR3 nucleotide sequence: TGCGCCAGCAGCCCCGGGAGCCCACGGGAGGAGCTGTTTTTT.

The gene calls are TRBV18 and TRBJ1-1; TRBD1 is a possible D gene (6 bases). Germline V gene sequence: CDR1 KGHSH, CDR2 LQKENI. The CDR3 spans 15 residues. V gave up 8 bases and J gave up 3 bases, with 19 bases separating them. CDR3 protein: CASIGIAGGYTEAFF. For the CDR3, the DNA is TGTGCCAGCATAGGGATTGCGGGGGGCTACACTGAAGCTTTCTTT. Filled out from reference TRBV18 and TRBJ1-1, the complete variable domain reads NAGVMQNPRHLVRRRGQEARLRCSPMKGHSHVYWYRQLPEEGLKFMVYLQKENIIDESGMPKERFSAEFPKEGPSILRIQQVVRGDSAAYFCASIGIAGGYTEAFFGQGTRLTVV.